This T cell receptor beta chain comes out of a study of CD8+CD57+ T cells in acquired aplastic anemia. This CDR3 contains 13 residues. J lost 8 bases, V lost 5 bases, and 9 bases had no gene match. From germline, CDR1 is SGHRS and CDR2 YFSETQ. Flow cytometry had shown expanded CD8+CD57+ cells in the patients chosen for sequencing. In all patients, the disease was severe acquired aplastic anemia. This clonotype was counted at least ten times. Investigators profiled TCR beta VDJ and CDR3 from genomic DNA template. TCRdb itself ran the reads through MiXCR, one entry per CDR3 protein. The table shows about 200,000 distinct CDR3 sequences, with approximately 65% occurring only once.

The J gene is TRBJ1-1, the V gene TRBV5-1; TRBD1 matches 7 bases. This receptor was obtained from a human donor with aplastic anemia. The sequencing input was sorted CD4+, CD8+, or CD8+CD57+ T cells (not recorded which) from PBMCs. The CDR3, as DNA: TGCGCCAGCAGAATGGAGGGGGCATTAGAAGCTTTCTTT. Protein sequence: CASRMEGALEAFF. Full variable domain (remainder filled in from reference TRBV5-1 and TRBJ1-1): KAGVTQTPRYLIKTRGQQVTLSCSPISGHRSVSWYQQTPGQGLQFLFEYFSETQRNKGNFPGRFSGRQFSNSRSEMNVSTLELGDSALYLCASRMEGALEAFFGQGTRLTVV.